These 15 T cell receptor beta chains share one sample of origin, sequenced in a study of T-cell reconstitution after alpha-beta-depleted transplantation in children. It was with unique molecular identifiers that the TCRbeta library was prepared. TCRdb passed the PCR reads through MiXCR, listing each CDR3 protein once. Here the sample spans approximately 420,000 distinct CDR3 sequences, 11% being singletons. The source was PBMCs from the stem cell graft donor, collected from the stem cell graft. All receptors derive from a human donor who donated a stem cell graft to a child with acute myeloid leukemia.

This clonotype was counted a few times. This rearrangement joins TRBV7-2 to TRBJ2-3; no clear D gene. This CDR3 comprises 14 residues. From germline, CDR1 is SGHTA and CDR2 FQGNSA. The V gene lost 7 bases and the J gene lost 3 bases, with 14 bases spanning the gap. The CDR3 loop reads CASKNSLMTDTQYF. In nucleotides, the CDR3 is TGTGCCAGCAAGAACTCCCTTATGACAGATACGCAGTATTTT.

This clonotype was observed a few times. The V gene is TRBV14, the J gene TRBJ2-2; D unresolved. The CDR3 contains 14 residues. Per the germline V gene, CDR1 is SGHDN and CDR2 is FVKESK. The V end lost 6 bases, the J end lost 7 bases, and 15 bases lay between the germline ends. The CDR3 region has the DNA TGTGCCAGCAGTCCATGGCGTTCGGGCGGGGAGCTGTTTTTT. This translates into CASSPWRSGGELFF. The entire variable domain, with the rest obtained from reference TRBV14 and TRBJ2-2, is as follows: EAGVTQFPSHSVIEKGQTVTLRCDPISGHDNLYWYRRVMGKEIKFLLHFVKESKQDESGMPNNRFLAERTGGTYSTLKVQPAELEDSGVYFCASSPWRSGGELFFGEGSRLTVL.

This clonotype was seen only a few times. This chain links TRBV20-1 with TRBJ2-2; maybe TRBD2 (5 bases). This CDR3 region has 13 residues. V lost 0 bases and J lost 5, with 7 bases in between. The V gene's germline CDR1 is DFQATT and CDR2 SNEGSKA (reference sequence). For the CDR3, the DNA is TGCAGTGCTAGAGATCGGGAAACCGGGGAGCTGTTTTTT. This sequence encodes CSARDRETGELFF.

This clonotype was seen many times. The chain employs TRBV10-3 and TRBJ2-3; TRBD2 matches 8 bases. This CDR3 contains 14 residues. Germline loops: CDR1 ENHRY, CDR2 SYGVKD. Trimming removed 7 bases from V and 4 bases from J; junction bases left unmatched: 7. The DNA of the CDR3 is TGTGCCATCAACGAGGGGCGGGGGGCAGATACGCAGTATTTT. This translates into CAINEGRGADTQYF.

This chain uses TRBV4-2 with TRBJ1-5; no definite D call. There are 15 residues in the CDR3. V was clipped by 0 bases and J by 11 bases, with 17 bases between them. Germline-derived CDR1 and CDR2 are LGHNA and YNFKEQ. The CDR3 DNA reads TGTGCCAGCAGCCAAGATGGTCAGTCTCCCGGTTCCCAGCATTTT. Translated: CASSQDGQSPGSQHF.

This clonotype was picked up many times. The rearrangement uses TRBV5-1 and TRBJ2-7, with 9 bases matching TRBD2. Per germline, CDR1 SGHRS and CDR2 YFSETQ. CDR3 length: 14 amino acids. Losses at the gene ends were 0 bases for V and 3 bases for J; bases not matched to a gene: 1. CDR3 DNA: TGCGCCAGCAGCTTGGGAGCGGGAGGCTACGAGCAGTACTTC. Translated, it gives CASSLGAGGYEQYF.

Written as DNA, the CDR3 is TGTGCCAGCAGGACTAGCGGGAGTGATGAGCAGTTCTTC. This gives the protein CASRTSGSDEQFF. The V call is TRBV2, the J call TRBJ2-1, with TRBD2 identical over 12 bases. The CDR3 loop spans 13 amino acids. CDR1 is SNHLY and CDR2 is FYNNEI in the germline V gene. V trimming: 6 bases; J trimming: 8 bases; junction bases outside the gene matches: 2.

V gene TRBV9 combines with J gene TRBJ2-7; D possibly corresponds to TRBD2 (5 bases). Trimming left V 0 bases short and J 5 bases short, with 9 bases between. Germline V lookup: CDR1 SGDLS, CDR2 YYNGEE. This CDR3 contains 13 residues. The CDR3 DNA sequence: TGTGCCAGCAGCGTAGGTCCGGGAAACGAGCAGTACGTC. This codes for CASSVGPGNEQYV.

CDR3 DNA sequence: TGTGCCACCGTGGGGGGGTCATCCCCCTACGAGCAGTACTTC. Its translation: CATVGGSSPYEQYF. V gene TRBV12-3 or TRBV12-4 combines with J gene TRBJ2-7; 7 bases are a match to TRBD2. The CDR3 runs 14 residues. V trimming: 10 bases; J trimming: 2 bases; junction bases outside the gene matches: 11.

Many counts were recorded for this clonotype. The chain combines TRBV20-1 with TRBJ1-6; the D gene is possibly TRBD1 (5 bases). This CDR3 is built from 15 residues. V shed 3 bases and J shed 7 bases, with 16 bases lying between them. Germline CDR1 is DFQATT and CDR2 is SNEGSKA (reference sequence). The CDR3 DNA reads TGCAGTGCTAGGGAAAGTGGGCGGGGGAATTCACCCCTCCACTTT. Residues: CSARESGRGNSPLHF.

The table lists this clonotype with a few counts. The chain recombines TRBV20-1 with TRBJ2-1; TRBD2 aligns across 11 bases. V dropped 0 bases and J dropped 8; count of bases not matched to a gene: 9. Looked up from germline, CDR1 is DFQATT and CDR2 is SNEGSKA (reference sequence). This CDR3 spans 16 amino acids. CDR3 sequence: CSARDPGTSGPDEQFF. CDR3 sequence (DNA): TGCAGTGCTAGAGACCCCGGGACTAGCGGACCGGATGAGCAGTTCTTC.

The rearrangement joins TRBV20-1 to TRBJ2-3, with D perhaps matching TRBD1 or TRBD2 (5 bases each). This CDR3 region has 11 residues. Trimming stripped 5 bases from V and 4 bases from J, with 7 bases between. Germline V CDR1 and CDR2: DFQATT, SNEGSKA (reference sequence). The DNA of the CDR3 is TGCAGTGCTGGGACCCCAGATACGCAGTATTTT. This sequence encodes CSAGTPDTQYF.

The chain is built from TRBV5-4 and TRBJ2-5; D is uncertain. In germline, CDR1 is SGHNT, CDR2 YYREEE (reference sequence). The V end was cut by 4 bases, the J end by 5 bases, with 15 bases between. The CDR3 totals 14 residues. The DNA for the CDR3 is TGTGCCAGCAGCCACAAAAAAAAGGAGGAGACCCAGTACTTC. This codes for CASSHKKKEETQYF.

This clonotype was picked up a small number of times. The rearrangement joins TRBV18 to TRBJ2-1; no firm D call. Germline CDR1 reads KGHSH; CDR2 reads LQKENI. This CDR3 comprises 14 residues. The V gene lost 0 bases and the J gene lost 3 bases, with 6 bases spanning the gap. CDR3 residues: CASSPPGGYNEQFF. In DNA, the CDR3 is TGTGCCAGCTCACCACCGGGCGGCTACAATGAGCAGTTCTTC.

This clonotype was seen only a few times. V and J are TRBV30 and TRBJ1-2; TRBD1 might be the D (6 bases). CDR1 GTSNPN and CDR2 SVGIG come from the germline V gene (reference sequence). The CDR3 contains 13 residues. Trimming left V 3 bases short and J 7 bases short, with 15 bases between. CDR3 in DNA: TGTGCCTGGAGGGACAGCGGCTTCGGTGGCTACACCTTC. Its protein product is CAWRDSGFGGYTF. Full variable domain (remainder filled in from reference TRBV30 and TRBJ1-2): SQTIHQWPATLVQPVGSPLSLECTVEGTSNPNLYWYRQAAGRGLQLLFYSVGIGQISSEVPQNLSASRPQDRQFILSSKKLLLSDSGFYLCAWRDSGFGGYTFGSGTRLTVV.